Each of the 30 T cell receptor beta chains below was sequenced from the same sample in a study of blood T cell repertoires in COVID-19. TCRdb keeps only in-frame clones here, not all; method: immunoSEQ multiplex PCR. The repertoire holds some 70,000 clones, with more than 65% as singletons. The sequenced material came from peripheral blood. The source is a woman aged 45-60 years with acute or convalescent COVID-19.

CDR3 nucleotide sequence: TGTGCCAGCAGCTTGAGGACAGGGGGGATTAATGAAAAACTGTTTTTT. As protein: CASSLRTGGINEKLFF. The chain combines TRBV5-6 with TRBJ1-4; TRBD1 aligns across 10 bases. CDR3 length: 16 residues. The V gene end was trimmed by 1 base and the J gene end by 4 bases; junction bases not matched to a gene: 4. Germline V gene sequence: CDR1 SGHDT, CDR2 YYEEEE.

The table lists this clone with a few counts. CDR3 sequence reads: CASSQSGTGNYEQYF. The CDR3 DNA sequence: TGTGCCAGCAGCCAAAGCGGGACAGGGAACTACGAGCAGTACTTC. This chain links TRBV4-2 with TRBJ2-7, with 9 bases aligning to TRBD1. The CDR3 runs 15 residues. J was trimmed by 3 bases and V by 2 bases; bases with no gene match: 5. CDR1 LGHNA and CDR2 YNFKEQ come from the germline V gene.

This clone was observed a handful of times. For the CDR3, the DNA is TGTGCCTGGAGTGTACAGCTGAATGAAAAACTGTTTTTT. Its protein product is CAWSVQLNEKLFF. J is TRBJ1-4 and V is TRBV30; D remains unclear. Germline CDR1 GTSNPN, CDR2 SVGIG (reference sequence). The V gene lost 0 bases and the J gene lost 5 bases, with 7 bases spanning the gap. This CDR3 has 13 residues.

J is TRBJ2-7 and V is TRBV6-5, with 12 bases identical to TRBD2. Germline trimming cut 10 bases from V and 4 bases from J; bases unmatched to any gene: 5. This CDR3 is 13 amino acids long. Per the germline V gene, CDR1 is MNHEY and CDR2 is SVGAGI. CDR3 DNA sequence: TGTGCCATCGGACTAGCGGGGACTTACGAGCAGTACTTC. It translates to CAIGLAGTYEQYF.

The chain joins TRBV5-1 to TRBJ2-5; a weak D match, TRBD1 (6 bases). V shed 4 bases and J shed 4 bases, with 14 bases lying between them. Germline CDR1 SGHRS, CDR2 YFSETQ. This CDR3 spans 14 amino acids. CDR3 nucleotide sequence: TGCGCCAGCAGCACCGGACAGATTTCAGAGACCCAGTACTTC. Its translation is CASSTGQISETQYF.

The J gene is TRBJ2-1, the V gene TRBV7-9, with TRBD1 identical over 7 bases. The germline CDR1 and CDR2 sequences are SEHNR and FQNEAQ (reference sequence). This CDR3 region has 16 residues. J gave up 8 bases and V 6 bases, and 16 bases lay outside the gene matches. CDR3 protein: CASSPLTGLLVDEQFF. As DNA, the CDR3 is TGTGCCAGCAGTCCCCTGACAGGGCTTCTCGTGGATGAGCAGTTCTTC.

J is TRBJ1-1 and V is TRBV4-3; D is possibly TRBD1 (5 bases). The CDR3 contains 16 residues. Germline lookup yields CDR1 LGHNA and CDR2 YSLEER. The germline V and J ends were trimmed by 5 bases and 4 bases, with 20 bases remaining between them. The CDR3 spells CASSNSVRRGGTEAFF. The DNA for the CDR3 is TGCGCCAGCAGCAATAGCGTACGGAGGGGTGGCACTGAAGCTTTCTTT.

The genes are TRBV2 and TRBJ2-7; D is undetermined. V was pared by 4 bases and J by 0 bases, with 4 bases between. Per the germline V gene, CDR1 is SNHLY and CDR2 is FYNNEI. The CDR3 totals 12 residues. CDR3 DNA sequence: TGTGCCAGCAGTGGCGTCTCCTACGAGCAGTACTTC. This gives the protein CASSGVSYEQYF.

V is TRBV13 and J is TRBJ1-3; D is possibly TRBD1 (6 bases). The CDR3 loop spans 16 amino acids. The V gene lost 11 bases and the J gene lost 0 bases, with 20 bases spanning the gap. In germline, CDR1 is PRHDT, CDR2 FYEKMQ (reference sequence). In nucleotides, the CDR3 is TGTGCCTCCAGGGGTAGGGTGACCCACTCTGGAAACACCATATATTTT. Protein sequence: CASRGRVTHSGNTIYF.

The chain links TRBV4-2 to TRBJ2-1, with 11 bases that match TRBD2. V gave up 4 bases and J gave up 8 bases; unmatched junction bases: 13. The CDR3 is 17 residues long. In germline, CDR1 is LGHNA, CDR2 YNFKEQ. The CDR3 nucleotides read TGTGCCAGCAGCCTGAGTCCGCTAGCGGGAGGCGCAGATGAGCAGTTCTTC. This translates into CASSLSPLAGGADEQFF.

This chain joins TRBV5-1 and TRBJ2-1, with 11 positions matching TRBD1. V shed 4 bases, J shed 9 bases, and the junction held 9 bases outside the gene matches. The CDR3 has 15 amino acids. Germline values: CDR1 SGHRS, CDR2 YFSETQ. The CDR3, as DNA: TGCGCCAGCAGCCCGGGACAGGGGGGGAGAGTTGAGCAGTTCTTC. Translation gives CASSPGQGGRVEQFF.

The J gene is TRBJ1-4, the V gene TRBV5-5; the D gene is possibly TRBD1 (6 bases). Deletions cut 0 bases from V and 1 base from J, with 10 bases between. Per germline, CDR1 SGHKS and CDR2 YYEKEE (reference sequence). The CDR3 spans 16 residues. This CDR3 is CASSLDRAVTNEKLFF. The CDR3 nucleotides read TGTGCCAGCAGCTTGGACAGGGCAGTAACTAATGAAAAACTGTTTTTT.

The chain employs TRBV30 and TRBJ2-7, with TRBD2 identical over 9 bases. V dropped 4 bases and J dropped 12; count of bases not matched to a gene: 16. The CDR3 contains 14 residues. The germline CDR1 and CDR2 sequences are GTSNPN and SVGIG (reference sequence). This chain's CDR3 is CAWKLSMSGTSLYF. CDR3 nucleotide sequence: TGTGCCTGGAAACTCAGTATGTCCGGGACTAGCTTGTACTTC.

This clone was detected a few times. This chain uses TRBV6-5 with TRBJ2-1, with a possible D match to TRBD2 (6 bases). Deletions cut 8 bases from V and 6 bases from J, with 20 bases between. This CDR3 comprises 15 residues. The germline V gene encodes CDR1 MNHEY and CDR2 SVGAGI. The CDR3 nucleotides are TGTGCCAGCGGGCGGGATAGGGATCCCCTCAATGAGCAGTTCTTC. Translating gives CASGRDRDPLNEQFF.

This clone has a single count. This rearrangement joins TRBV7-9 to TRBJ1-2, with 9 bases aligning to TRBD1. Germline V gene lookup returns CDR1 SEHNR and CDR2 FQNEAQ (reference sequence). CDR3 length equals 16 residues. V shed 4 bases and J 8 bases; nucleotides not matched to a gene: 14. CDR3 nucleotides: TGTGCCAGCAGCTCCCAACTCTTCCGGGACAGGGAGGGCTACACCTTC. The encoded protein is CASSSQLFRDREGYTF.

The chain has TRBV2 and TRBJ2-3; D perhaps matches TRBD1 (7 bases). CDR3 length: 18 amino acids. Trimming left V 1 base short and J 0 bases short, with 17 bases between. CDR1 is SNHLY, CDR2 FYNNEI, per germline. CDR3 sequence: CASSEERGLATSTDTQYF. In DNA form, the CDR3 reads TGTGCCAGCAGTGAAGAAAGGGGGCTAGCGACTAGCACAGATACGCAGTATTTT.

The sample holds a few counts of this clone. The chain joins TRBV10-3 to TRBJ1-2; D call uncertain. The germline gives CDR1 ENHRY, CDR2 SYGVKD. V was cut by 0 bases and J by 4 bases, with 3 bases left in between. The CDR3 has 12 amino acids. In DNA form, the CDR3 reads TGTGCCATCAGTGAGTCGGCCTATGGCTACACCTTC. Translated, it gives CAISESAYGYTF.

The chain combines TRBV7-6 with TRBJ2-3; 13 bases line up with TRBD2. CDR1 and CDR2 from the germline V gene are SGHVS and FNYEAQ. V gave up 5 bases and J gave up 4 bases; unmatched junction bases: 3. This CDR3 spans 15 amino acids. The CDR3 reads CASSRTSGSADTQYF. In nucleotides, the CDR3 is TGTGCCAGCAGCCGGACTAGCGGGAGTGCAGATACGCAGTATTTT.

This clone is labeled as medium-sized. J is TRBJ1-5 and V is TRBV5-8; D gene unclear. The V end was cut by 0 bases, the J end by 1 base, with 8 bases between. Germline V CDR1 and CDR2: SGHTS, YDEGEE. The CDR3 is 15 amino acids. CDR3 nucleotide sequence: TGTGCCAGCAGCTTGGACGGGTACAGCAATCAGCCCCAGCATTTT. This gives the protein CASSLDGYSNQPQHF.

The rearrangement joins TRBV9 to TRBJ1-5; 10 bases line up with TRBD1. Looked up from germline, CDR1 is SGDLS and CDR2 is YYNGEE. The CDR3 has 18 residues. Trimming removed 0 bases from V and 2 bases from J; junction bases left unmatched: 8. The CDR3 region has the DNA TGTGCCAGCAGCGTAGCCTCGGGCGGACAGGGGGGCAATCAGCCCCAGCATTTT. It encodes CASSVASGGQGGNQPQHF.

CDR3 sequence: CASSPREGTYGYTF. In DNA, the CDR3 is TGTGCCAGCTCACCACGGGAGGGAACCTATGGCTACACCTTC. The chain uses TRBV18 and TRBJ1-2; no clear D. Germline V lookup: CDR1 KGHSH, CDR2 LQKENI. The CDR3 totals 14 residues. V was trimmed by 1 base and J by 4 bases, leaving 10 bases between them.

This sequence joins TRBV4-3 and TRBJ2-5; D ambiguous. V was shortened by 0 bases and J by 4 bases, with 6 bases between the two germline ends. The CDR3 is made up of 13 amino acids. The germline V gene encodes CDR1 LGHNA and CDR2 YSLEER. CDR3 in DNA: TGCGCCAGCAGCCAAGAGTACAGAGAGACCCAGTACTTC. This translates into CASSQEYRETQYF.

This chain links TRBV7-3 with TRBJ2-5; TRBD1 matches at 11 bases. Germline CDR1 and CDR2: SGHTA and FQGTGA. Trimming removed 6 bases from V and 6 bases from J; junction bases left unmatched: 9. The CDR3 covers 15 residues. The chain's CDR3 is CASSIGTGGLQTQYF. The CDR3 nucleotides are TGTGCCAGCAGTATAGGGACAGGGGGATTACAGACCCAGTACTTC.

The chain combines TRBV4-3 with TRBJ2-6; D unclear. The germline V gene encodes CDR1 LGHNA and CDR2 YSLEER. The V gene lost 3 bases and the J gene lost 0 bases, with 9 bases spanning the gap. The CDR3 is made up of 16 amino acids. CDR3 DNA sequence: TGCGCCAGCAGCCAGTCAGGCAGCTCTGGGGCCAACGTCCTGACTTTC. Its protein is CASSQSGSSGANVLTF.

V is TRBV6-1 and J is TRBJ1-2; D unclear. CDR1 is MNHNS and CDR2 is SASEGT in the germline V gene. V was clipped by 1 base and J by 3 bases, with 12 bases between them. This CDR3 contains 15 residues. CDR3 DNA: TGTGCCAGCAGTGAAGGGGGAGGTCTGTACTATGGCTACACCTTC. Translating gives CASSEGGGLYYGYTF.

The chain combines TRBV7-8 with TRBJ2-7; D is unclear. V shed 1 base and J shed 3 bases, with 7 bases lying between them. The CDR3 has 13 residues. The germline CDR1 and CDR2 sequences are SGHVS and FQNEAQ. CDR3 in DNA: TGTGCCAGCAGCTTAGATAATCTCTACGAGCAGTACTTC. Translation: CASSLDNLYEQYF. Supplemented by reference TRBV7-8 and TRBJ2-7, the full variable domain reads GAGVSQSPRYKVAKRGQDVALRCDPISGHVSLFWYQQALGQGPEFLTYFQNEAQLDKSGLPSDRFFAERPEGSVSTLKIQRTQQEDSAVYLCASSLDNLYEQYFGPGTRLTVT.

The genes are TRBV18 and TRBJ1-1; 8 nucleotides match TRBD1. Germline loops: CDR1 KGHSH, CDR2 LQKENI. V lost 5 bases and J lost 4; bases outside the gene matches: 3. This CDR3 has 13 amino acids. CDR3 nucleotides: TGTGCCAGCTCAGAGGGGACAGGCACTGAAGCTTTCTTT. Amino acid sequence: CASSEGTGTEAFF.

The V call is TRBV5-1, the J call TRBJ2-5; no clear D gene. Per germline, CDR1 SGHRS and CDR2 YFSETQ. This CDR3 has 15 amino acids. The V gene lost 0 bases and the J gene lost 2 bases, with 11 bases spanning the gap. The CDR3 nucleotides read TGCGCCAGCAGCTTGGGCGGCAGCTTACAAGAGACCCAGTACTTC. Residues: CASSLGGSLQETQYF. The variable domain in full, completed from reference TRBV5-1 and TRBJ2-5, reads KAGVTQTPRYLIKTRGQQVTLSCSPISGHRSVSWYQQTPGQGLQFLFEYFSETQRNKGNFPGRFSGRQFSNSRSEMNVSTLELGDSALYLCASSLGGSLQETQYFGPGTRLLVL.

This clone was observed once. The chain couples TRBV6-5 to TRBJ2-1; 8 bases match TRBD1. This CDR3 has 15 residues. The V and J ends lost 2 bases and 3 bases, in that order; junction bases with no gene match: 3. Germline V gives CDR1 MNHEY, CDR2 SVGAGI. CDR3 in amino acids: CASSYRTGIYNEQFF. The CDR3 DNA sequence: TGTGCCAGCAGTTACAGGACAGGGATCTACAATGAGCAGTTCTTC.

The J gene is TRBJ2-5, the V gene TRBV18, with 10 bases lining up with TRBD2. The germline gives CDR1 KGHSH, CDR2 LQKENI. This CDR3 is 17 amino acids long. J lost 5 bases, V lost 6 bases, and 15 bases had no gene match. CDR3 amino acids: CASSPGLASSPRETQYF. The DNA for the CDR3 is TGTGCCAGCTCCCCGGGACTAGCGTCTTCTCCGAGGGAGACCCAGTACTTC.